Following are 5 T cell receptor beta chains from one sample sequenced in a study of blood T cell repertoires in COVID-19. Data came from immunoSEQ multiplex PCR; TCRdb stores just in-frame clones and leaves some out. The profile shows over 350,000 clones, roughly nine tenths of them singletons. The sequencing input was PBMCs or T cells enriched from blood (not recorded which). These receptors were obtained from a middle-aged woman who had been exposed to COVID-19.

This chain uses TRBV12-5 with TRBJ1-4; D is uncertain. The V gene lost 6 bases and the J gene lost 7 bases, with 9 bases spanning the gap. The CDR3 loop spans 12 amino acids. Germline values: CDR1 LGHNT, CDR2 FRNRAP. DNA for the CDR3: TGTGCTAGTGGCCCCGAGAGTGAAAAACTGTTTTTT. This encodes CASGPESEKLFF.

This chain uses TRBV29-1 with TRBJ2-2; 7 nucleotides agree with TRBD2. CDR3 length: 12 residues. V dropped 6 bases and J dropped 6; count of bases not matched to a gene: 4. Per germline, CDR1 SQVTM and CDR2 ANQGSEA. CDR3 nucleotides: TGCAGCGTCGCTAGCGGCGCCGGGGAGCTGTTTTTT. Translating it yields CSVASGAGELFF.

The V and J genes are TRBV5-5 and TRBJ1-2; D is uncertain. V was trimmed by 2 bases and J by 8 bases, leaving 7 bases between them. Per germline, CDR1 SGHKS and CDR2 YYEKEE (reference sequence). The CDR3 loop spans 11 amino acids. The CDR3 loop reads CASSFGGGYTF. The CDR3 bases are TGTGCCAGCAGCTTCGGCGGGGGCTACACCTTC.

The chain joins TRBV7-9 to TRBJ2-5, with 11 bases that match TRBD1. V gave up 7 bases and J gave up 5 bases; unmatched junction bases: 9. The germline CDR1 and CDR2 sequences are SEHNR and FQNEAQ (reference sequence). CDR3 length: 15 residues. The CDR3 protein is CASIGTGGVLETQYF. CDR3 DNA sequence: TGTGCCAGCATCGGGACAGGGGGAGTGTTGGAGACCCAGTACTTC.

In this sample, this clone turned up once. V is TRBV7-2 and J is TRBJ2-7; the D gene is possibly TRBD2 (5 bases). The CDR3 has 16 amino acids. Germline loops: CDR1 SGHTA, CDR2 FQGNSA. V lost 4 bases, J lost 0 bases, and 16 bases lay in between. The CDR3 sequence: CASSSSGLQSSYEQYF. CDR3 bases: TGTGCCAGCAGCTCCTCGGGGTTACAGAGCTCCTACGAGCAGTACTTC.